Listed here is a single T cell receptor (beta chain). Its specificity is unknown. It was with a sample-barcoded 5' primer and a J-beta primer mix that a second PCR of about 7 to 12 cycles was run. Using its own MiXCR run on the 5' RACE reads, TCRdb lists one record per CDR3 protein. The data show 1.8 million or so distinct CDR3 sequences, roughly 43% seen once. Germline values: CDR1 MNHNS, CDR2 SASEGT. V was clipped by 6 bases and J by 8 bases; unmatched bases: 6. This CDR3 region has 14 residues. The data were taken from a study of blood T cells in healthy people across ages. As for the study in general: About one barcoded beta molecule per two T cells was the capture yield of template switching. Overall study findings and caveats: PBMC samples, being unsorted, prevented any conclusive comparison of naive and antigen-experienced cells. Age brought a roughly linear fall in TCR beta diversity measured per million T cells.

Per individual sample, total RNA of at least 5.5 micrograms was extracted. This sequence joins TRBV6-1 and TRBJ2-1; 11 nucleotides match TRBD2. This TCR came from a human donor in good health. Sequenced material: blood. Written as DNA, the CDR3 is TGTGCCAGCAGCGTAGCGGGGGGGTGGGATGAGCAGTTCTTC. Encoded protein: CASSVAGGWDEQFF.